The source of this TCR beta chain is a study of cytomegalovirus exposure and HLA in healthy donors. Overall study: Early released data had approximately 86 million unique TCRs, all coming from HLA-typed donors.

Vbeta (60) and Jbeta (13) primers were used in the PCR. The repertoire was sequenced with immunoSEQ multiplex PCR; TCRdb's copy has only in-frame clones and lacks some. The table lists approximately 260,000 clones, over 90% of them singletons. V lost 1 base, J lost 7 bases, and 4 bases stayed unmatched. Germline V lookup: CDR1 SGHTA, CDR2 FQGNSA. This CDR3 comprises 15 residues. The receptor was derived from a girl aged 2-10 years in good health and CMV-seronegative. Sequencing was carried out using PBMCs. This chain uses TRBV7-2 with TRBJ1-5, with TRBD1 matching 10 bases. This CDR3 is CASSLVGTGVQPQHF. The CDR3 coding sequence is TGTGCCAGCAGCTTAGTTGGGACAGGGGTGCAGCCCCAGCATTTT. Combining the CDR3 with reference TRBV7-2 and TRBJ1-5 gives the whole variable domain GAGVSQSPSNKVTEKGKDVELRCDPISGHTALYWYRQSLGQGLEFLIYFQGNSAPDKSGLPSDRFSAERTGGSVSTLTIQRTQQEDSAVYLCASSLVGTGVQPQHFGDGTRLSIL.